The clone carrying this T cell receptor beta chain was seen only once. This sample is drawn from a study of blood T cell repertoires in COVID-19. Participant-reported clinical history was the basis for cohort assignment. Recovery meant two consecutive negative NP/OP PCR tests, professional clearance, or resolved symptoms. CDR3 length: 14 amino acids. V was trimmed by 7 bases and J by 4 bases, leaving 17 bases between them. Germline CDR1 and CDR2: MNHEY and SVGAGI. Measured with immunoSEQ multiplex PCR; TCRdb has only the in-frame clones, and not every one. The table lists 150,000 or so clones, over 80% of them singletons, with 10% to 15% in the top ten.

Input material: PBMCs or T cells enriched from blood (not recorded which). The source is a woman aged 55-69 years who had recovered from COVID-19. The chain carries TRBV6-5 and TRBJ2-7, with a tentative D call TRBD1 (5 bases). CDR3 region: CASTDPGFRYEQYF. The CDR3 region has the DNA TGTGCCAGCACCGACCCAGGGTTTCGGTACGAGCAGTACTTC.